One sample yielded the 19 T cell receptor beta chains listed below, sequenced in a study of T cell responses to AZD1222 COVID-19 vaccine. Sequencing used immunoSEQ multiplex PCR; TCRdb keeps in-frame clones, though not all of them. The sample carries about 150,000 clones, less than 95% recorded once. The source material was peripheral blood, sampled on day 0 of AZD1222 vaccination. The receptors shown here come from an adult in good health.

This clone appeared a single time. The rearrangement uses TRBV6-6 and TRBJ1-5; TRBD1 matches 9 bases. V lost 10 bases and J lost 5; bases outside the gene matches: 6. Germline lookup yields CDR1 MNHNY and CDR2 SVGAGI (reference sequence). The CDR3 is 13 residues long. The CDR3: CATETGGDQPQHF. The DNA of the CDR3 is TGTGCCACCGAGACAGGGGGTGATCAGCCCCAGCATTTT.

This chain's CDR3 is CASSHNLNTEAFF. CDR3 nucleotides: TGTGCCAGCAGCCACAACCTGAACACTGAAGCTTTCTTT. V is TRBV14 and J is TRBJ1-1; the D is unclear. Germline values: CDR1 SGHDN, CDR2 FVKESK. V was clipped by 3 bases and J by 0 bases, with 5 bases between them. The CDR3 is 13 residues long.

J is TRBJ2-5 and V is TRBV10-3; 11 bases agree with TRBD2. CDR3 size: 14 residues. V gave up 5 bases and J gave up 5 bases; unmatched junction bases: 4. Germline CDR1 is ENHRY and CDR2 is SYGVKD. Here the CDR3 DNA reads TGTGCCATCAGTCTAGCGGGAGGTACGGAGACCCAGTACTTC. Translating it yields CAISLAGGTETQYF.

This chain connects TRBV30 to TRBJ1-5, with a weak D call TRBD1 (5 bases). The length of the CDR3 is 14 residues. Trimming took 0 bases from V and 5 from J, leaving 11 bases between them. Germline-derived CDR1 and CDR2 are GTSNPN and SVGIG (reference sequence). For the CDR3, the DNA is TGTGCCTGGAGTGTCGGGGGAAAGGATCAGCCCCAGCATTTT. Amino acid sequence: CAWSVGGKDQPQHF.

The CDR3 is CASSQSLASFPDTQYF. In nucleotides, the CDR3 is TGTGCCAGCAGCCAATCTCTAGCCTCTTTCCCAGATACGCAGTATTTT. This chain links TRBV9 with TRBJ2-3; D is possibly TRBD2 (5 bases). V lost 4 bases and J lost 4, with 19 bases in between. The CDR3 contains 16 residues. CDR1 is SGDLS and CDR2 is YYNGEE in the germline V gene.

The genes are TRBV27 and TRBJ2-2, with 11 bases matching TRBD2. Germline V CDR1 and CDR2: MNHEY, SMNVEV (reference sequence). V lost 8 bases and J lost 2; bases outside the gene matches: 7. The CDR3 covers 16 residues. CDR3: CASYPRLAGNTGELFF. The CDR3, as DNA: TGTGCCAGCTACCCTCGACTAGCGGGAAACACCGGGGAGCTGTTTTTT.

J is TRBJ2-5 and V is TRBV24-1; TRBD1 agrees at 8 bases. CDR1 KGHDR and CDR2 SFDVKD come from the germline V gene. V shed 3 bases and J 3 bases; nucleotides not matched to a gene: 2. The CDR3 is 14 amino acids. This CDR3 is CATSDATGEETQYF. DNA of the CDR3: TGTGCCACCAGTGATGCGACAGGGGAAGAGACCCAGTACTTC.

The chain links TRBV4-1 to TRBJ1-1, with no clear D. The V gene lost 0 bases and the J gene lost 6 bases, with 14 bases spanning the gap. This CDR3 is built from 15 residues. The germline CDR1 and CDR2 sequences are MGHRA and YSYEKL. The CDR3 region has the DNA TGCGCCAGCAGCCAAGATCCTTTGTCTGGGGCTGAAGCTTTCTTT. This translates into CASSQDPLSGAEAFF.

The chain recombines TRBV19 with TRBJ1-2; 8 bases fit TRBD1. CDR3 size: 15 residues. J lost 4 bases, V lost 9 bases, and 13 bases had no gene match. Looked up from germline, CDR1 is LNHDA and CDR2 is SQIVND (reference sequence). The DNA for the CDR3 is TGTGCCAGCAACCAGGGGGCGAATGTTGGCTATGGCTACACCTTC. It specifies CASNQGANVGYGYTF.

This sequence joins TRBV5-4 and TRBJ2-1, with no clear D. Trimming took 0 bases from V and 6 from J, leaving 10 bases between them. The germline V gene has CDR1 SGHNT and CDR2 YYREEE (reference sequence). The CDR3 sequence is 14 residues long. This chain's CDR3 is CASSLVASLNEQFF. The CDR3 nucleotides read TGTGCCAGCAGCTTGGTGGCTAGTCTCAATGAGCAGTTCTTC.

The V and J genes are TRBV19 and TRBJ2-5; no firm D call. Trimming stripped 0 bases from V and 5 bases from J, with 10 bases between. Germline CDR1 and CDR2: LNHDA and SQIVND (reference sequence). The CDR3 has 14 amino acids. CDR3 nucleotides: TGTGCCAGTAGTATAGAAGCTAGTGCCGAGACCCAGTACTTC. Translating it yields CASSIEASAETQYF. The whole variable domain, filled in from reference TRBV19 and TRBJ2-5, reads DGGITQSPKYLFRKEGQNVTLSCEQNLNHDAMYWYRQDPGQGLRLIYYSQIVNDFQKGDIAEGYSVSREKKESFPLTVTSAQKNPTAFYLCASSIEASAETQYFGPGTRLLVL.

The chain combines TRBV28 with TRBJ2-3; D uncertain. This CDR3 is built from 17 residues. V lost 5 bases, J lost 0 bases, and 18 bases lay in between. In germline, CDR1 is MDHEN, CDR2 SYDVKM. The CDR3 region is CASSQYVGRRSTDTQYF. CDR3 in DNA: TGTGCCAGCAGTCAATATGTTGGTCGAAGAAGCACAGATACGCAGTATTTT.

The chain employs TRBV28 and TRBJ1-1, with D possibly matching TRBD1 (6 bases). The germline gives CDR1 MDHEN, CDR2 SYDVKM. V dropped 7 bases and J dropped 7 bases, with 13 bases sitting between them. This CDR3 contains 12 residues. The CDR3 here is CASNGGPSEAFF. CDR3 coding DNA: TGTGCCAGCAATGGGGGGCCGAGTGAAGCTTTCTTT.

The chain combines TRBV5-5 with TRBJ1-4; D remains unclear. From germline, CDR1 is SGHKS and CDR2 YYEKEE (reference sequence). Trimming left V 0 bases short and J 6 bases short, with 9 bases between. This CDR3 contains 14 residues. CDR3 sequence reads: CASSLAGWDEKLFF. The DNA of the CDR3 is TGTGCCAGCAGCTTGGCCGGGTGGGATGAAAAACTGTTTTTT.

The chain employs TRBV6-2 or TRBV6-3 and TRBJ1-1, with a weak D call TRBD1 (5 bases). The CDR3 is made up of 13 amino acids. V lost 0 bases and J 5 bases, leaving 7 bases between the germline ends. Germline loops: CDR1 MNHEY, CDR2 SVGEGT. This CDR3 is CASSYSWGTEAFF. The CDR3 DNA sequence: TGTGCCAGCAGTTACTCGTGGGGGACTGAAGCTTTCTTT.

This chain links TRBV12-3 or TRBV12-4 with TRBJ1-2, with 9 bases aligning to TRBD1. The CDR3 spans 13 residues. The V and J ends lost 4 bases and 8 bases, in that order; junction bases with no gene match: 5. CDR3 in DNA: TGTGCCAGCAGTTCACAGGGGGCGCAGGGCTACACCTTC. Translation: CASSSQGAQGYTF.

This chain uses TRBV19 with TRBJ2-1; 7 nucleotides line up with TRBD2. The CDR3 contains 16 residues. V dropped 3 bases and J dropped 7; count of bases not matched to a gene: 12. The germline CDR1 and CDR2 sequences are LNHDA and SQIVND (reference sequence). The DNA for the CDR3 is TGTGCCAGTAGTATTAACGGGCGGGAGATGTATAATGAGCAGTTCTTC. As protein: CASSINGREMYNEQFF.

This sequence joins TRBV27 and TRBJ1-1; the D is unclear. Trimming shortened V by 1 base and J by 0 bases, and 9 bases separated the two germline ends. Germline lookup yields CDR1 MNHEY and CDR2 SMNVEV (reference sequence). The CDR3 loop spans 15 amino acids. In DNA, the CDR3 is TGTGCCAGCAGTTTATTGGGCACCTTGAACACTGAAGCTTTCTTT. It is translated as CASSLLGTLNTEAFF.

The rearrangement uses TRBV7-6 and TRBJ1-1, with D possibly TRBD1 on 5 matching bases. Trimming removed 1 base at V and 6 bases at J, with 12 bases between. CDR1 SGHVS and CDR2 FNYEAQ come from the germline V gene. The CDR3 loop spans 14 amino acids. Here the CDR3 DNA reads TGTGCCAGCAGCTTAGTTGGGCAGGGCGCTGAAGCTTTCTTT. Translating it yields CASSLVGQGAEAFF.